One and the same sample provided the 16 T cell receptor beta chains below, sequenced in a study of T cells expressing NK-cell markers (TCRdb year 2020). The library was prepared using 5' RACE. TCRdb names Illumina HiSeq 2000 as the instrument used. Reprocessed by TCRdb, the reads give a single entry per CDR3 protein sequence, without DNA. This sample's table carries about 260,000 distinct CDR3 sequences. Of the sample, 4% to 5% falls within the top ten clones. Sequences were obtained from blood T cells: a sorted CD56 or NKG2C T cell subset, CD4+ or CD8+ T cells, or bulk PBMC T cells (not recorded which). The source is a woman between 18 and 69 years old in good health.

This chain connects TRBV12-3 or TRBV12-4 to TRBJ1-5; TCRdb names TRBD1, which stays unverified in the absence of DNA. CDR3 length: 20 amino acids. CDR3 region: CASSFSPVRGPSVGNQPQHF.

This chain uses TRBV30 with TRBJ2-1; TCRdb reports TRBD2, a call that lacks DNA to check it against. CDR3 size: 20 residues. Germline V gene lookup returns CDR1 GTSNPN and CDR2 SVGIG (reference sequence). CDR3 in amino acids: CAWSPFLLAYLGGGPNEQFF. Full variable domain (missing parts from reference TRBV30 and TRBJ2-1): SQTIHQWPATLVQPVGSPLSLECTVEGTSNPNLYWYRQAAGRGLQLLFYSVGIGQISSEVPQNLSASRPQDRQFILSSKKLLLSDSGFYLCAWSPFLLAYLGGGPNEQFFGPGTRLTVL.

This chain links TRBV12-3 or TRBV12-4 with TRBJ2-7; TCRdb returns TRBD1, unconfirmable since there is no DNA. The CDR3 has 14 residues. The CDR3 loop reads CASSFGQGYYEQYF.

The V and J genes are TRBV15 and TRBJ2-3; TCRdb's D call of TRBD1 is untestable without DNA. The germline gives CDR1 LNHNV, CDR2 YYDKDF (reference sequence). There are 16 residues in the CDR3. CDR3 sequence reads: CATSSPRDRYTDTQYF.

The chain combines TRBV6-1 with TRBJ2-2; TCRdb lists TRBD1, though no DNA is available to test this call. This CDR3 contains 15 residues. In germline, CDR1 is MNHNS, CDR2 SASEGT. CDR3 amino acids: CASTRGGRDGGELFF.

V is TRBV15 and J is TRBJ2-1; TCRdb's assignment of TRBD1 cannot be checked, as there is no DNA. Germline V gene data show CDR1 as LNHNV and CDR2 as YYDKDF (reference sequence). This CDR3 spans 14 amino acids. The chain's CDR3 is CATRRTGGHNEQFF.

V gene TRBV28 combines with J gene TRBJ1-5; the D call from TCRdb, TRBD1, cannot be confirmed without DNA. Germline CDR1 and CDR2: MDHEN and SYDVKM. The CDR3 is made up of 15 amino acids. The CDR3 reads CASTPPGASNQPQHF.

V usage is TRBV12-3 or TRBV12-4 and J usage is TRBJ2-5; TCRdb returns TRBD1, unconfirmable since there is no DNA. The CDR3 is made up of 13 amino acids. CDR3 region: CASSPQAGATQYF.

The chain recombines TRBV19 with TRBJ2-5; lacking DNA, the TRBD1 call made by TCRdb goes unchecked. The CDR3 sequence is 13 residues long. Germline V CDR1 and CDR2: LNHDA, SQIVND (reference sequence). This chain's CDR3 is CASRDRTPGTQYF.

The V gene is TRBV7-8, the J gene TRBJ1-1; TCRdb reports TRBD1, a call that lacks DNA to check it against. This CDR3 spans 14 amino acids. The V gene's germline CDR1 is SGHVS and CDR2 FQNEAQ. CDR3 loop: CASSSPRGNTEAFF.

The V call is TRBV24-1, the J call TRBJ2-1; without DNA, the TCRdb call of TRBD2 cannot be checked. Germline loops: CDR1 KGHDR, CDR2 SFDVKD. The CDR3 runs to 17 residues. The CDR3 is CATSGRGRGSSYNEQFF.

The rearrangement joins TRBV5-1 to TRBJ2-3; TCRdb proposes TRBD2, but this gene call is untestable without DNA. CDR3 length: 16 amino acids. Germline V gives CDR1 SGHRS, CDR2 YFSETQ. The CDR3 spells CASSLFPSGGTDTQYF.

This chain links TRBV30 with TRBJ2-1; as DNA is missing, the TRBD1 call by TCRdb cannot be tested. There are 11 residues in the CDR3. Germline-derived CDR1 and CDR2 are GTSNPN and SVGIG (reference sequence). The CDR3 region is CAQVGGNEQFF.

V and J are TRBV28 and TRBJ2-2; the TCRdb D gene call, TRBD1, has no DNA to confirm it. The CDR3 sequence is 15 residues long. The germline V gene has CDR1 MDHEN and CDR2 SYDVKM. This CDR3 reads CASKGGTSNTGELFF.

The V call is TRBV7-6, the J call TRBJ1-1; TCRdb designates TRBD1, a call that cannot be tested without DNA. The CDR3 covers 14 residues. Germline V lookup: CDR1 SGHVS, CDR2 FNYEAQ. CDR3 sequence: CASSLAGAVTEAFF. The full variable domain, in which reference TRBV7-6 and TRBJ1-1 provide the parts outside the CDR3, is GAGVSQSPRYKVTKRGQDVALRCDPISGHVSLYWYRQALGQGPEFLTYFNYEAQQDKSGLPNDRFSAERPEGSISTLTIQRTEQRDSAMYRCASSLAGAVTEAFFGQGTRLTVV.

The CDR3 is CASSLDGRGGYNEQFF. This chain uses TRBV11-1 with TRBJ2-1; with no DNA, the TCRdb D assignment of TRBD1 cannot be verified. In germline, CDR1 is SGHAT, CDR2 FQDESV (reference sequence). The CDR3 consists of 16 residues.